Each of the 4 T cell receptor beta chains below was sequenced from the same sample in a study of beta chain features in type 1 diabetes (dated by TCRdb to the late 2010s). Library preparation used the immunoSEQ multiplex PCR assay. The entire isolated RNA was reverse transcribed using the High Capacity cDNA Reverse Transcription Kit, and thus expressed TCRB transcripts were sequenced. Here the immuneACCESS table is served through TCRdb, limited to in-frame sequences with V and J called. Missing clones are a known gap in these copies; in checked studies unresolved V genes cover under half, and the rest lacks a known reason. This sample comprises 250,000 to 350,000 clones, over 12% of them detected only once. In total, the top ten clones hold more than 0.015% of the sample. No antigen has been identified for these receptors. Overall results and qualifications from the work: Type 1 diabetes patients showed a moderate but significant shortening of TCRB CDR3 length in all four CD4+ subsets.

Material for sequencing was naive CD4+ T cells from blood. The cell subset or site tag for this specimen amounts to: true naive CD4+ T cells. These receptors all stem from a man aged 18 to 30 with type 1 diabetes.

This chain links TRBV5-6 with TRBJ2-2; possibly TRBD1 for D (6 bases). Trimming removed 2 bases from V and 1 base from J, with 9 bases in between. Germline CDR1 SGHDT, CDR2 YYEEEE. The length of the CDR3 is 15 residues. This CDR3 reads CASSLQQGNTGELFF. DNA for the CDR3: TGTGCCAGCAGCTTACAACAGGGGAACACCGGGGAGCTGTTTTTT.

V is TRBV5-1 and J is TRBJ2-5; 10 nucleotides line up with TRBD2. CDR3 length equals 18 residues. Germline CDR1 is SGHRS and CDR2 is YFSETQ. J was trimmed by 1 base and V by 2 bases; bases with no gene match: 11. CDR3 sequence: CASSFPSRLAGIQETQYF. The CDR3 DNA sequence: TGCGCCAGCAGCTTCCCCTCGCGACTAGCGGGCATCCAAGAGACCCAGTACTTC.

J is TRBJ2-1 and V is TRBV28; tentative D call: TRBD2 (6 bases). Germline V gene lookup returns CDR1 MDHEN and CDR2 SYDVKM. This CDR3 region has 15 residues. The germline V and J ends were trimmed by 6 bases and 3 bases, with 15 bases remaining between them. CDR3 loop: CASSPLSGVYNEQFF. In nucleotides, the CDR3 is TGTGCCAGCAGCCCCCTTTCGGGGGTCTACAATGAGCAGTTCTTC.

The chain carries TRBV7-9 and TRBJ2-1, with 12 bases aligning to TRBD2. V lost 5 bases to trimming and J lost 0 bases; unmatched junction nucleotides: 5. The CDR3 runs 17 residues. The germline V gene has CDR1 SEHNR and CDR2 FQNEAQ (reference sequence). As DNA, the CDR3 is TGTGCCAGCAGCAACCCTAGCGGGAGGGCCTCCTACAATGAGCAGTTCTTC. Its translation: CASSNPSGRASYNEQFF. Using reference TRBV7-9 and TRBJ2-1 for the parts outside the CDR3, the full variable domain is DTGVSQNPRHKITKRGQNVTFRCDPISEHNRLYWYRQTLGQGPEFLTYFQNEAQLEKSRLLSDRFSAERPKGSFSTLEIQRTEQGDSAMYLCASSNPSGRASYNEQFFGPGTRLTVL.